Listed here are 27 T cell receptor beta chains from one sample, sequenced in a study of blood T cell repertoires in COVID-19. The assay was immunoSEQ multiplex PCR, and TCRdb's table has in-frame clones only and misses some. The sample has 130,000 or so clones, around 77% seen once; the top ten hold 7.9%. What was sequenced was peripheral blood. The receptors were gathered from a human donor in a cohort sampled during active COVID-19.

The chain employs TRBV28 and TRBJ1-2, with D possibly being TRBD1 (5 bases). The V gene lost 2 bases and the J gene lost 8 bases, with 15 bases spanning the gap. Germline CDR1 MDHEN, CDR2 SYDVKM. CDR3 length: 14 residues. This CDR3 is CASSLKGARWGYTF. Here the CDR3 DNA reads TGTGCCAGCAGTTTAAAAGGGGCCCGATGGGGCTACACCTTC.

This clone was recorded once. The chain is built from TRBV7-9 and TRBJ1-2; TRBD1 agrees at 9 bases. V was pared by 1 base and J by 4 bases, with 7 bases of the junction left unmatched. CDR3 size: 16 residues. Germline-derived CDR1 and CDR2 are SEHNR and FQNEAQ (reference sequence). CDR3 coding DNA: TGTGCCAGCAGCTTAGAAGCGGGACAGGGCGGCTATGGCTACACCTTC. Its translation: CASSLEAGQGGYGYTF.

CDR3 in amino acids: CASATGLADHEQYF. The CDR3, as DNA: TGTGCCAGTGCCACGGGACTAGCGGACCACGAGCAGTACTTC. J is TRBJ2-7 and V is TRBV27, with TRBD2 matching 11 bases. The CDR3 extends over 14 amino acids. J was trimmed by 5 bases and V by 9 bases; bases with no gene match: 9. Germline V gene lookup returns CDR1 MNHEY and CDR2 SMNVEV (reference sequence).

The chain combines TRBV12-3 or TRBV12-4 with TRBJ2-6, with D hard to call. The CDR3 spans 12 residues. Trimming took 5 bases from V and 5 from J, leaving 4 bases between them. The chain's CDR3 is CASSPWANVLTF. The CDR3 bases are TGTGCCAGCAGTCCGTGGGCCAACGTCCTGACTTTC.

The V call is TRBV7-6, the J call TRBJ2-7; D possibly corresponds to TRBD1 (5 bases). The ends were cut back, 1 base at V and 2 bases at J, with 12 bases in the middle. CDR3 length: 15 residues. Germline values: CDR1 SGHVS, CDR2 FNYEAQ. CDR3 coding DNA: TGTGCCAGCAGCTTAGAAGGTGACAGCCCCTACGAGCAGTACTTC. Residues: CASSLEGDSPYEQYF.

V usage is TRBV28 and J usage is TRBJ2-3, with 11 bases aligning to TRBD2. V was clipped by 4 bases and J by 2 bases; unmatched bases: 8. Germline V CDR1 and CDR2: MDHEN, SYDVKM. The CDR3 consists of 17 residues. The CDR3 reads CASSYGPSGRFTDTQYF. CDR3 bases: TGTGCCAGCAGTTATGGCCCTAGCGGGAGGTTCACAGATACGCAGTATTTT.

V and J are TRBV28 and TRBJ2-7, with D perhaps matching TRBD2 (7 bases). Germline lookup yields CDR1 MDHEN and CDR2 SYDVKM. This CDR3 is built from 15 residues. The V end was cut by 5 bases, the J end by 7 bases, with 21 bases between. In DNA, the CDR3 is TGTGCCAGCAGTCCCGGGGGGCCGCTTTCGGGTGAGCAGTACTTC. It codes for CASSPGGPLSGEQYF.

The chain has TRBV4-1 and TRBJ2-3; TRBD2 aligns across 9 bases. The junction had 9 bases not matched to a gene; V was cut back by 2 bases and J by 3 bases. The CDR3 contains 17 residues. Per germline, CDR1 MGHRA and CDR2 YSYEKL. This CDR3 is CASSQTIVSGRTDTQYF. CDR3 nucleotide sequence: TGCGCCAGCAGCCAAACGATCGTTAGCGGGAGAACAGATACGCAGTATTTT.

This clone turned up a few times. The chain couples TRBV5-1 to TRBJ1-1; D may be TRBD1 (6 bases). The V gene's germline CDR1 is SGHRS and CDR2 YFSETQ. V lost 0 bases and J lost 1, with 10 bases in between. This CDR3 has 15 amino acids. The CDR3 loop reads CASSLVWGQNTEAFF. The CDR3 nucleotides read TGCGCCAGCAGCTTGGTATGGGGGCAGAACACTGAAGCTTTCTTT.

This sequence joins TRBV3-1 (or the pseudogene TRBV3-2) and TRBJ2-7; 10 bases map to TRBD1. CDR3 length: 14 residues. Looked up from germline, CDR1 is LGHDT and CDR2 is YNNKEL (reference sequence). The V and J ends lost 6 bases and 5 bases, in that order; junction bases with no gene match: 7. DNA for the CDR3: TGTGCCAGCAGGCAGTCCGGGACAGGGGACGAGCAGTACTTC. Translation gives CASRQSGTGDEQYF.

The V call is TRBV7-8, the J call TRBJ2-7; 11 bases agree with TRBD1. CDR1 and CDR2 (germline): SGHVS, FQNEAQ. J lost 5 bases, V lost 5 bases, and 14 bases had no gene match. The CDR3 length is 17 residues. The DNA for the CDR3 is TGTGCCAGCAGCCCAAACCCGGACAGGGGGCTTCTGGACGAGCAGTACTTC. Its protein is CASSPNPDRGLLDEQYF.

CDR3 DNA sequence: TGTGCCAGCAGCCCCTCAAGGGGGAACTACGAGCAGTACTTC. Translated, it gives CASSPSRGNYEQYF. The V and J genes are TRBV3-1 (or the pseudogene TRBV3-2) and TRBJ2-7, with D perhaps matching TRBD1 (6 bases). The V and J ends lost 4 bases and 3 bases respectively, with 13 bases between them. The CDR3 runs 14 residues. Germline lookup yields CDR1 LGHDT and CDR2 YNNKEL (reference sequence).

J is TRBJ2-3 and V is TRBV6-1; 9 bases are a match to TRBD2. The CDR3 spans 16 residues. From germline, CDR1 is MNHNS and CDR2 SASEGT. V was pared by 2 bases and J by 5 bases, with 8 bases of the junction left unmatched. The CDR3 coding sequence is TGTGCCAGCAGTGAATGGGCTAGCGGGGTCGGAGATACGCAGTATTTT. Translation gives CASSEWASGVGDTQYF.

CDR3 DNA sequence: TGTGCCAGTAGTAGGAGAAATAGCAATCAGCCCCAGCATTTT. Its protein product is CASSRRNSNQPQHF. V gene TRBV19 combines with J gene TRBJ1-5; D remains unclear. The ends were cut back, 4 bases at V and 0 bases at J, with 7 bases in the middle. The length of the CDR3 is 14 residues. Germline CDR1 is LNHDA and CDR2 is SQIVND (reference sequence).

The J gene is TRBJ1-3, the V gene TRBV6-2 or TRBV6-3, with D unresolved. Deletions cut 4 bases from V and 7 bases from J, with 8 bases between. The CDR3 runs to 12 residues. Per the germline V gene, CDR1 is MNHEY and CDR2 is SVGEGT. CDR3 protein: CASSSPMNTIYF. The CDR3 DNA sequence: TGTGCCAGCAGTTCCCCCATGAACACCATATATTTT.

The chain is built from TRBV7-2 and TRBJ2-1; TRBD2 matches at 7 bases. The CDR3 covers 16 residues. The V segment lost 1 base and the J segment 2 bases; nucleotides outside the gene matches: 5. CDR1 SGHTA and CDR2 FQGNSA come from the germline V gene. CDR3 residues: CASSLVPRGTYNEQFF. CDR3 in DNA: TGTGCCAGCAGCTTAGTACCGCGGGGGACCTACAATGAGCAGTTCTTC.

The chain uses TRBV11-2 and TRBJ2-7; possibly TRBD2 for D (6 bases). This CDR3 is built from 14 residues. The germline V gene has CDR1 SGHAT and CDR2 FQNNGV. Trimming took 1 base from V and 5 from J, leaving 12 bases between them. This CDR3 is CASSLAGGWNEQYF. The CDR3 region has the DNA TGTGCCAGCAGCTTAGCCGGGGGTTGGAACGAGCAGTACTTC.

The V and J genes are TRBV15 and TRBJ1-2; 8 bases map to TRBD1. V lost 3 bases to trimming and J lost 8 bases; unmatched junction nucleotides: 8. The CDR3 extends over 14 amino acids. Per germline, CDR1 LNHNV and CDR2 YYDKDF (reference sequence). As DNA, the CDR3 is TGTGCCACCAGCAGGGATGTGACAGGGGAAGGCTACACCTTC. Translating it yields CATSRDVTGEGYTF.

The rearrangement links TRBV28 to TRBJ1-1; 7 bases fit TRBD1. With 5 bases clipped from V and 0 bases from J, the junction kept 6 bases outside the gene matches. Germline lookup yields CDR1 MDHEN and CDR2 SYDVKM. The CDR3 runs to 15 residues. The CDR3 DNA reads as TGTGCCAGCAGTCCAACGACAGGGATGAACACTGAAGCTTTCTTT. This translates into CASSPTTGMNTEAFF.

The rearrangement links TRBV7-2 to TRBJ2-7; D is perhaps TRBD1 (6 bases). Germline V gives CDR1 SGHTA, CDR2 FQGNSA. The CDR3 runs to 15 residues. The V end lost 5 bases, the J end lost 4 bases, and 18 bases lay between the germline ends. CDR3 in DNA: TGTGCCAGCAGCGCCGAACTGGGGGCCCTTTACGAGCAGTACTTC. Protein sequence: CASSAELGALYEQYF.

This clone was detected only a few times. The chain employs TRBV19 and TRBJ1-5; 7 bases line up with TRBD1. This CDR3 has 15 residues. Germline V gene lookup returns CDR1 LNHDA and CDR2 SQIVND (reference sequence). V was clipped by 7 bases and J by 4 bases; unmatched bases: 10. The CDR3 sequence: CASKTGTASNQPQHF. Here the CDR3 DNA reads TGTGCCAGTAAGACTGGGACAGCCTCAAATCAGCCCCAGCATTTT. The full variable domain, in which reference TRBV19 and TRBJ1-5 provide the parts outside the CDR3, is DGGITQSPKYLFRKEGQNVTLSCEQNLNHDAMYWYRQDPGQGLRLIYYSQIVNDFQKGDIAEGYSVSREKKESFPLTVTSAQKNPTAFYLCASKTGTASNQPQHFGDGTRLSIL.

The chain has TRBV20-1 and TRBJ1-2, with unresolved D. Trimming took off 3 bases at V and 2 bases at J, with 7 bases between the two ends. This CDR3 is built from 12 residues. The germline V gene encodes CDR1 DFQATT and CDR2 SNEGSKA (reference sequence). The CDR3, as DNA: TGCAGTGCTAGTGAACAGAACTATGGCTACACCTTC. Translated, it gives CSASEQNYGYTF.

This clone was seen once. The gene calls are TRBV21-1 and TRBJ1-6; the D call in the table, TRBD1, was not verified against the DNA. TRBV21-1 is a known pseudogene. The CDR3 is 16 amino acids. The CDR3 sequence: CASSRKGQGGNSPLHF. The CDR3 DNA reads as TGTGCCAGCAGCAGAAAGGGACAGGGGGGTAATTCACCCCTCCACTTT.

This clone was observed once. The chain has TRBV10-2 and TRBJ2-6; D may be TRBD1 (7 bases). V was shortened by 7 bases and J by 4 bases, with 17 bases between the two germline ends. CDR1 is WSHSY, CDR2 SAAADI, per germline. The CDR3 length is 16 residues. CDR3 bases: TGCGCCAGCAAGGTGGAGGGGGCGCGCGGGGCCAACGTCCTGACTTTC. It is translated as CASKVEGARGANVLTF.

The CDR3: CASSPTDSHGANVLTF. The CDR3 DNA reads TGTGCCAGCTCACCTACAGATTCCCACGGGGCCAACGTCCTGACTTTC. V is TRBV18 and J is TRBJ2-6; D remains ambiguous. The germline V gene has CDR1 KGHSH and CDR2 LQKENI. This CDR3 has 16 residues. Trimming cost V 3 bases and J 4 bases, with 13 bases left between them.

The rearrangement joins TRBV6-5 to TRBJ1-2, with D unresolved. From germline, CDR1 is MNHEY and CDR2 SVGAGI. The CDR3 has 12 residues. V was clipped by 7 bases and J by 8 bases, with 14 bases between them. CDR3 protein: CASKRGGGGYTF. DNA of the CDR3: TGTGCCAGCAAGCGGGGAGGAGGGGGCTACACCTTC.

CDR3 nucleotide sequence: TGTGCCAGCAGCGGTACAGGCACAGATACGCAGTATTTT. This codes for CASSGTGTDTQYF. V gene TRBV9 combines with J gene TRBJ2-3; D unclear. Germline values: CDR1 SGDLS, CDR2 YYNGEE. This CDR3 is 13 amino acids long. V gave up 3 bases and J gave up 1 base, with 6 bases separating them.